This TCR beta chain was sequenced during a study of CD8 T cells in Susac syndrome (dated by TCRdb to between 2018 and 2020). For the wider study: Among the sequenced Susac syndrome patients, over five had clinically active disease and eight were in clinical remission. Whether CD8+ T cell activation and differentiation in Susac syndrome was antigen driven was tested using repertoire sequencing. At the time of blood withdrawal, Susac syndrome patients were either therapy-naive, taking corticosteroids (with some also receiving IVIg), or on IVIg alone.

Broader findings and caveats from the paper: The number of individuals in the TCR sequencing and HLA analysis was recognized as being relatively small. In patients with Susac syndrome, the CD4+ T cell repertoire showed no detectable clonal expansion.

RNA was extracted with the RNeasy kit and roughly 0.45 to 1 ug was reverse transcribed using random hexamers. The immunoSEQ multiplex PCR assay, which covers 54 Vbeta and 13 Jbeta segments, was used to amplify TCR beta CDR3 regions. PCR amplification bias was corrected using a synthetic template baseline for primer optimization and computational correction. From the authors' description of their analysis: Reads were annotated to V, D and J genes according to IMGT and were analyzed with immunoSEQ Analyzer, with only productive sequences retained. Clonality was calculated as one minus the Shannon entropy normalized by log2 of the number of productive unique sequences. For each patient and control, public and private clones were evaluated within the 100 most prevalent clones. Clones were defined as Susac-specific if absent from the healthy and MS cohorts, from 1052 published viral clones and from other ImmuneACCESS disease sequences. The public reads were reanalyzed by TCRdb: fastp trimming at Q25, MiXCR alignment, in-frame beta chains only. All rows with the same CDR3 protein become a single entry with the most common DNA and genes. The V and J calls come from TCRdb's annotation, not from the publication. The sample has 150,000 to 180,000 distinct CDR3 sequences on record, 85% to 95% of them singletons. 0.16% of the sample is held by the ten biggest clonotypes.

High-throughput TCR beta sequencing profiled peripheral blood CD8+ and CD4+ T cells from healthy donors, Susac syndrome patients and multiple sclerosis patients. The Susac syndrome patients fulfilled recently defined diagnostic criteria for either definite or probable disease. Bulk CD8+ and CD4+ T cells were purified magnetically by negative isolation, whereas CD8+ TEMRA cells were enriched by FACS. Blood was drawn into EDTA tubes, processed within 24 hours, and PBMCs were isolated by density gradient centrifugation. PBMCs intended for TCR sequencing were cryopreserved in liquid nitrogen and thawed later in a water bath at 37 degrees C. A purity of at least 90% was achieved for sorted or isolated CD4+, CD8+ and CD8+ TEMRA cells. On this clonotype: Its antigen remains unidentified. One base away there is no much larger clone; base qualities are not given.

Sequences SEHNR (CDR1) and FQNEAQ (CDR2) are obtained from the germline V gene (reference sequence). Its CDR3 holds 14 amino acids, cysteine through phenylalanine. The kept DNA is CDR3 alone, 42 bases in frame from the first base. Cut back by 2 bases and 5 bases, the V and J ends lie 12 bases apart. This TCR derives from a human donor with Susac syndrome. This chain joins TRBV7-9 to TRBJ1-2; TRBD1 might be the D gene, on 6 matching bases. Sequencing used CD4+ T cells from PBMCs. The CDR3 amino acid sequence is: CASSLSGDWYGYTF. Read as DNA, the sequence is TGTGCCAGCAGCTTATCAGGGGACTGGTATGGCTACACCTTC.